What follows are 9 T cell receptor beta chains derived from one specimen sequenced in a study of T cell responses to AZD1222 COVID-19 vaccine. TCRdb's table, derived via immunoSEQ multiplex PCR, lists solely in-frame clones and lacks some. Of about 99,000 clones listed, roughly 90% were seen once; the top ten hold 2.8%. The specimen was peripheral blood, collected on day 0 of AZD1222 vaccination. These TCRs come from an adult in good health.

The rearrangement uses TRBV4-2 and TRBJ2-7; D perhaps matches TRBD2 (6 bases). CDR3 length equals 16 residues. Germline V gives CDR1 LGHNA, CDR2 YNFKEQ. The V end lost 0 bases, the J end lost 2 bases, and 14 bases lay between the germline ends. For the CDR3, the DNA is TGTGCCAGCAGCCAAGATATGGGGGGACGAACCTACGAGCAGTACTTC. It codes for CASSQDMGGRTYEQYF.

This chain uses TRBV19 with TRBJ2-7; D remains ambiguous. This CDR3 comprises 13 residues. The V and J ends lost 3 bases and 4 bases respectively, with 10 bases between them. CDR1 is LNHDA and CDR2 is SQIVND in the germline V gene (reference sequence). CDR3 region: CASSIGGRYEQYF. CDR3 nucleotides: TGTGCCAGTAGTATCGGCGGACGTTACGAGCAGTACTTC.

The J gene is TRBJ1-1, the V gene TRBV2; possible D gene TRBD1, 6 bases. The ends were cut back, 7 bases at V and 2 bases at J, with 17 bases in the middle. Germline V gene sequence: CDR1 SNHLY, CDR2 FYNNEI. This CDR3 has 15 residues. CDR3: CASIDRGGKNTEAFF. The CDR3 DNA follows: TGTGCCAGCATCGATAGGGGGGGTAAAAACACTGAAGCTTTCTTT.

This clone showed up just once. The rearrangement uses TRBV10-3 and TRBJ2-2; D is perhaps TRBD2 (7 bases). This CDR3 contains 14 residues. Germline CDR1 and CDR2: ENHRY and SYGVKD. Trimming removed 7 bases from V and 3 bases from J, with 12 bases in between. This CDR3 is CAINAGGHTGELFF. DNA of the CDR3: TGTGCCATCAACGCCGGGGGGCACACCGGGGAGCTGTTTTTT.

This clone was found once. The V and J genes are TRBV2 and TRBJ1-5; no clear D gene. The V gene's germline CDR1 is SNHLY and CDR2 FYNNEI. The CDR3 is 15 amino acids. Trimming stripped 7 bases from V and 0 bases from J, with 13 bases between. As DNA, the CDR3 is TGTGCCAGCACCCCAGGTAGTAATAGCAATCAGCCCCAGCATTTT. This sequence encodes CASTPGSNSNQPQHF.

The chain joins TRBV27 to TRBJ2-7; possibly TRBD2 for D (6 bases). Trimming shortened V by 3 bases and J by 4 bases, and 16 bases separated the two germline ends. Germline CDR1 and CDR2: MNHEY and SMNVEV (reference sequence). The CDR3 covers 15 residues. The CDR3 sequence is CASSLGGMPWYEQYF. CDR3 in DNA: TGTGCCAGCAGTTTGGGCGGGATGCCCTGGTACGAGCAGTACTTC.

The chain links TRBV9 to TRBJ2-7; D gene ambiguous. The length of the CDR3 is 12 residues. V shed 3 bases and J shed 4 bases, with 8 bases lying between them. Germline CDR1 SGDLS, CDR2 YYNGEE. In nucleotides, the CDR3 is TGTGCCAGCAGCGGGGAAAATTACGAGCAGTACTTC. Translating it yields CASSGENYEQYF. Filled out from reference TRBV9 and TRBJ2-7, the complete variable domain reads DSGVTQTPKHLITATGQRVTLRCSPRSGDLSVYWYQQSLDQGLQFLIQYYNGEERAKGNILERFSAQQFPDLHSELNLSSLELGDSALYFCASSGENYEQYFGPGTRLTVT.

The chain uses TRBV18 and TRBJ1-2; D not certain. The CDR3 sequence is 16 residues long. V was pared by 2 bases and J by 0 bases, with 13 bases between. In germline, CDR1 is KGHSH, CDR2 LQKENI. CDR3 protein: CASSPAPGYSNYGYTF. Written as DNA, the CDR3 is TGTGCCAGCTCACCAGCGCCGGGATACTCTAACTATGGCTACACCTTC.

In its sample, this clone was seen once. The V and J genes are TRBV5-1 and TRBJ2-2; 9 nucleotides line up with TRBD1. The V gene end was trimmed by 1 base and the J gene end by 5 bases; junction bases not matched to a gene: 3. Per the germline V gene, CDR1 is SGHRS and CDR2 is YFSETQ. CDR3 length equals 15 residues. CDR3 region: CASSLWDRVTGELFF. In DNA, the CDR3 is TGCGCCAGCAGCTTGTGGGACAGGGTTACCGGGGAGCTGTTTTTT.